This TCR beta chain was sequenced in a study of cytomegalovirus exposure and HLA in healthy donors. Study conclusions and caveats: A later analysis found common viral pathogens apparently linked to several of the most significant clusters.

Concerning this clone: Its antigen is as yet unknown.

PCR amplification relied on 60 Vbeta primers (plus 13 Jbeta primers). Sequencing used immunoSEQ multiplex PCR; TCRdb keeps in-frame clones, though not all of them. The repertoire has some 130,000 clones, roughly two thirds of them found once; the top ten carry approximately 1.5%. Deletions cut 0 bases from V and 3 bases from J, with 15 bases between. This CDR3 has 16 residues. Germline CDR1 WNHNN, CDR2 SYGVQD (reference sequence). Those who donated were healthy bone marrow donors. At collection, donors were nominally healthy, but unrecorded immune exposures were probable. The sequenced sample was PBMCs. The source of this sequence is a man aged 25-45 years in good health and CMV-seropositive. The V call is TRBV10-1, the J call TRBJ2-7, with D perhaps TRBD2 (5 bases). CDR3 loop: CASSESRDPNVYEQYF. CDR3 DNA: TGCGCCAGCAGTGAGTCGAGGGATCCGAATGTCTACGAGCAGTACTTC.